This T cell receptor (beta chain) stems from a study of cytomegalovirus exposure and HLA in healthy donors. Study in general: Within the Caucasian-associated ancestry cluster were around four fifths of the approximately 400 genotyped donors.

This clone appeared once. The antigen remains unidentified. V lost 0 bases to trimming and J lost 4 bases, with 5 bases between them. The CDR3 length is 12 residues. In germline, CDR1 is SGHRS, CDR2 YFSETQ. The PCR made use of 60 Vbeta and 13 Jbeta primers. Sequencing used immunoSEQ multiplex PCR; TCRdb keeps in-frame clones, though not all of them. The sample holds approximately 180,000 clones, 75% to 90% seen once. General observations from the study: Across donors, sequencing depth was assumed by presence/absence analyses to be roughly uniform. Owing to their indistinguishability, certain V segments, notably TRBV6-2 and TRBV6-3, were excluded.

The rearrangement links TRBV5-1 to TRBJ2-7; no firm D call. This sequence originates from a man aged 25 to 40 in good health and CMV-seropositive. The sequencing sample was made of PBMCs. CDR3 sequence (DNA): TGCGCCAGCAGCTTGGCAGATTACGAGCAGTACTTC. Translated, it gives CASSLADYEQYF.